The 8 T cell receptor beta chains presented below share a single source sample, sequenced in a study of metastatic and nonmetastatic thyroid tumors. TCRdb reanalyzed the PCR reads via MiXCR. This sample yields about 32,000 clones, of which just under 25% are seen a single time; approximately 8.5% belongs to the top ten. Thyroid surgery took place with no prior treatment in any patient. Sequenced: blood. The receptors were gathered from a female donor with papillary thyroid cancer or a benign thyroid nodule (not recorded which). Some clones in this sample may be carry-over from other donors' samples.

The V gene is TRBV5-1, the J gene TRBJ2-5, with D possibly matching TRBD1 (6 bases). Trimming stripped 2 bases from V and 4 bases from J, with 12 bases between. The CDR3 runs to 14 residues. From germline, CDR1 is SGHRS and CDR2 YFSETQ. CDR3 bases: TGCGCCAGCAGCTTCTGGACAGCGGTAGAGACCCAGTACTTC. It yields the protein CASSFWTAVETQYF.

This clone occurred a few times. The rearrangement joins TRBV28 to TRBJ2-3; no clear D. Trimming pared 2 bases from V and 2 bases from J, leaving 11 bases between. Germline CDR1 MDHEN, CDR2 SYDVKM. The CDR3 is 15 amino acids. CDR3 DNA sequence: TGTGCCAGCAGTTTAAGGTGTAGTAACACAGATACGCAGTATTTT. Its protein is CASSLRCSNTDTQYF.

This clone has a count of ten or more. V usage is TRBV5-1 and J usage is TRBJ2-5; tentatively, D is TRBD1 (6 bases). The CDR3 runs to 15 residues. Trimming shortened V by 0 bases and J by 5 bases, and 14 bases separated the two germline ends. Germline-derived CDR1 and CDR2 are SGHRS and YFSETQ. The CDR3 DNA reads TGCGCCAGCAGCTTGGCCCCCGGGACAAAGGAGACCCAGTACTTC. Amino acid sequence: CASSLAPGTKETQYF.

This clone was counted ten times or more. The chain uses TRBV6-2 or TRBV6-3 and TRBJ1-1; D call uncertain. V was clipped by 5 bases and J by 11 bases, with 15 bases between them. The CDR3 consists of 12 residues. CDR1 and CDR2 (germline): MNHEY, SVGEGT. The CDR3 protein is CASSGPRWSAFF. The DNA for the CDR3 is TGTGCCAGCAGTGGCCCCCGGTGGAGCGCTTTCTTT.

The sample holds many counts of this clone. This chain joins TRBV11-2 and TRBJ2-1; 11 bases are a match to TRBD2. V lost 1 base and J lost 0; bases outside the gene matches: 5. This CDR3 region has 18 residues. CDR1 is SGHAT, CDR2 FQNNGV, per germline. The CDR3 DNA is TGTGCCAGCAGCTTAGTTGTACTAGCGGGAGTCTCCTACAATGAGCAGTTCTTC. Protein sequence: CASSLVVLAGVSYNEQFF.

In this sample, this clone turned up many times. This sequence joins TRBV7-9 and TRBJ2-5; D is perhaps TRBD1 or TRBD2 (5 bases each). In germline, CDR1 is SEHNR, CDR2 FQNEAQ (reference sequence). This CDR3 contains 15 residues. The ends were cut back, 4 bases at V and 4 bases at J, with 16 bases in the middle. In DNA, the CDR3 is TGTGCCAGCAGCTCAGGGACCCCGGCAGGAGAGACCCAGTACTTC. Its protein is CASSSGTPAGETQYF.

There are many counts of this clone. The gene calls are TRBV5-1 and TRBJ1-5; D uncertain. This CDR3 comprises 18 residues. The V and J ends lost 3 bases and 0 bases respectively, with 19 bases between them. Germline lookup yields CDR1 SGHRS and CDR2 YFSETQ. CDR3 DNA: TGCGCCAGCAGCTCACTCCTGAGGAGACGGATTAGCAATCAGCCCCAGCATTTT. It yields the protein CASSSLLRRRISNQPQHF.

This clone was observed many times. The J gene is TRBJ2-7, the V gene TRBV28; possible D gene TRBD1, 7 bases. In germline, CDR1 is MDHEN, CDR2 SYDVKM. CDR3 size: 14 residues. The V gene lost 3 bases and the J gene lost 5 bases, with 14 bases spanning the gap. The CDR3 reads CASSLEGQNDEQYF. DNA for the CDR3: TGTGCCAGCAGTTTGGAGGGACAGAACGACGAGCAGTACTTC.